One sample yielded the 17 T cell receptor beta chains listed below, sequenced in a study of cytomegalovirus exposure and HLA in healthy donors. Both 60 Vbeta primers and 13 Jbeta primers went into the PCR. Clones were read by immunoSEQ multiplex PCR, and TCRdb kept only the in-frame ones, dropping some. The table lists about 140,000 clones, roughly 80% of them singletons. Sequencing was done on a sample of PBMCs. Source of these receptors: a man aged 18 to 30 in good health and CMV-seronegative.

The CDR3 DNA sequence: TGTGCCAGCAGCACTTCCCAGGAGGCTGAAGCTTTCTTT. Residues: CASSTSQEAEAFF. The V call is TRBV25-1, the J call TRBJ1-1; D not certain. CDR3 length: 13 amino acids. In germline, CDR1 is MGHDK, CDR2 SYGVNS. Between the trimmed V and J ends, which lost 6 bases and 6 bases, there was a span of 14 bases.

The chain has TRBV7-9 and TRBJ1-1; no clear D gene. The CDR3 has 13 amino acids. The V and J ends lost 3 bases and 1 base respectively, with 6 bases between them. Per the germline V gene, CDR1 is SEHNR and CDR2 is FQNEAQ (reference sequence). The CDR3 protein is CASSFEGNTEAFF. CDR3 sequence (DNA): TGTGCCAGCAGCTTCGAGGGGAACACTGAAGCTTTCTTT.

V usage is TRBV6-5 and J usage is TRBJ1-2; the D is unclear. Deletions cut 7 bases from V and 0 bases from J, with 9 bases between. CDR3 length equals 13 residues. Germline values: CDR1 MNHEY, CDR2 SVGAGI. The CDR3 loop reads CASKAQANYGYTF. The CDR3 DNA reads as TGTGCCAGCAAAGCCCAAGCTAACTATGGCTACACCTTC.

This rearrangement joins TRBV30 to TRBJ1-4; no reliable D call. Looked up from germline, CDR1 is GTSNPN and CDR2 is SVGIG (reference sequence). The CDR3 consists of 16 residues. The V end lost 1 base, the J end lost 0 bases, and 12 bases lay between the germline ends. CDR3 bases: TGTGCCTGGAGTGCCCTCACGAGAACAACTAATGAAAAACTGTTTTTT. Its translation is CAWSALTRTTNEKLFF.

The CDR3 is CASSLLGQEGGYTF. The CDR3 DNA follows: TGTGCCAGCTCACTCCTAGGACAGGAGGGAGGCTACACCTTC. The V call is TRBV18, the J call TRBJ1-2; 7 bases map to TRBD1. Looked up from germline, CDR1 is KGHSH and CDR2 is LQKENI. V lost 4 bases, J lost 8 bases, and 10 bases stayed unmatched. The CDR3 sequence is 14 residues long.

The chain is built from TRBV30 and TRBJ1-4; D gene uncertain. The V end lost 3 bases, the J end lost 5 bases, and 10 bases lay between the germline ends. Germline loops: CDR1 GTSNPN, CDR2 SVGIG (reference sequence). This CDR3 contains 13 residues. CDR3 sequence reads: CAWRGGWNEKLFF. The CDR3 DNA sequence: TGTGCCTGGAGGGGAGGATGGAATGAAAAACTGTTTTTT.

The CDR3 DNA reads as TGTGCCAGCAGTTACTCGAATGCTCAGGGCACCTACGAGCAGTACTTC. This translates into CASSYSNAQGTYEQYF. This chain links TRBV6-5 with TRBJ2-7, with D perhaps matching TRBD1 (5 bases). The length of the CDR3 is 16 residues. V gave up 0 bases and J gave up 2 bases, with 14 bases separating them. CDR1 MNHEY and CDR2 SVGAGI come from the germline V gene.

The J gene is TRBJ1-1, the V gene TRBV6-5; D remains ambiguous. Trimming removed 10 bases from V and 1 base from J, with 10 bases in between. From germline, CDR1 is MNHEY and CDR2 SVGAGI. CDR3 size: 12 residues. CDR3 protein: CATSPGNTEAFF. CDR3 coding DNA: TGTGCCACCTCCCCCGGGAACACTGAAGCTTTCTTT.

This clone was observed many times. Other nucleotide sequences in the sample specify the same CDR3. The rearrangement links TRBV7-6 to TRBJ2-7; no clear D. This CDR3 spans 13 amino acids. Germline V gene lookup returns CDR1 SGHVS and CDR2 FNYEAQ. V lost 0 bases and J lost 0, with 3 bases in between. DNA of the CDR3: TGTGCCAGCAGCTTAGCCAGCTCCTACGAGCAGTACTTC. Amino acid sequence: CASSLASSYEQYF.

The J gene is TRBJ2-2, the V gene TRBV13, with 7 bases identical to TRBD1. The CDR3 contains 16 residues. Germline V CDR1 and CDR2: PRHDT, FYEKMQ (reference sequence). J gave up 1 base and V 3 bases, and 5 bases lay outside the gene matches. The CDR3: CASSLRQGLNTGELFF. The CDR3 DNA reads TGTGCCAGCAGCTTGAGACAGGGTCTGAACACCGGGGAGCTGTTTTTT.

The V and J genes are TRBV10-3 and TRBJ2-7, with 8 bases identical to TRBD1. The germline V gene has CDR1 ENHRY and CDR2 SYGVKD. J gave up 3 bases and V 11 bases, and 12 bases lay outside the gene matches. The CDR3 has 14 amino acids. This chain's CDR3 is CAGALGQGNYEQYF. CDR3 nucleotides: TGTGCCGGAGCGCTCGGACAGGGTAACTACGAGCAGTACTTC.

The V gene is TRBV4-1, the J gene TRBJ2-3, with D perhaps TRBD2 (6 bases). The CDR3 consists of 16 residues. CDR1 is MGHRA, CDR2 YSYEKL, per germline. V lost 0 bases to trimming and J lost 3 bases, with 13 bases between them. The CDR3 DNA reads TGCGCCAGCAGCCAAGAGGAGGGGTACGGGACAGATACGCAGTATTTT. The encoded protein is CASSQEEGYGTDTQYF.

This clone has more than one count but fewer than ten. V and J are TRBV4-2 and TRBJ2-3; D ambiguous. There are 16 residues in the CDR3. The V end lost 1 base, the J end lost 3 bases, and 14 bases lay between the germline ends. Germline V gene sequence: CDR1 LGHNA, CDR2 YNFKEQ. The CDR3 loop is CASSQARRGPTDTQYF. In nucleotides, the CDR3 is TGTGCCAGCAGCCAAGCTAGAAGAGGCCCGACAGATACGCAGTATTTT.

The rearrangement joins TRBV5-6 to TRBJ2-1; the D gene is possibly TRBD2 (6 bases). The CDR3 totals 13 residues. Germline CDR1 and CDR2: SGHDT and YYEEEE. CDR3 sequence: CATRRVGYNEQFF. CDR3 nucleotides: TGTGCTACCAGGAGGGTGGGCTACAATGAGCAGTTCTTC.

The J gene is TRBJ1-4, the V gene TRBV4-3; perhaps TRBD1 as D (6 bases). The V gene lost 3 bases and the J gene lost 8 bases, with 16 bases spanning the gap. This CDR3 is built from 15 residues. CDR1 is LGHNA, CDR2 YSLEER, per germline. CDR3 sequence (DNA): TGCGCCAGCAGCCAGGGGGCCTCAGGGGAAGAAAAACTGTTTTTT. It specifies CASSQGASGEEKLFF.

The rearrangement joins TRBV6-5 to TRBJ1-1; no clear D gene. Trimming removed 5 bases from V and 8 bases from J, with 12 bases in between. The CDR3 loop spans 12 amino acids. The germline gives CDR1 MNHEY, CDR2 SVGAGI. CDR3 DNA: TGTGCCAGCAGTGAATCAGGCGCGGAAGCTTTCTTT. Translation gives CASSESGAEAFF.

This clone has only a few counts. This chain uses TRBV2 with TRBJ1-1; D is perhaps TRBD1 (5 bases). Germline CDR1 is SNHLY and CDR2 is FYNNEI. V lost 6 bases and J 7 bases, leaving 12 bases between the germline ends. The CDR3 is 12 residues long. CDR3 loop: CASRGALLEAFF. CDR3 nucleotide sequence: TGTGCCAGCAGAGGGGCGCTTCTTGAAGCTTTCTTT.